This record concerns one T cell receptor beta chain sequence. Blood samples were obtained at baseline, cycle 4 day 1, and cycle 7 day 1. Method: immunoSEQ multiplex PCR; TCRdb's copy keeps in-frame clones and lacks some. This sample has about 75,000 clones, with around 86% found just once. Germline V gene sequence: CDR1 MGHRA, CDR2 YSYEKL. The length of the CDR3 is 16 residues. Trimming cost V 1 base and J 1 base; bases outside gene matches: 2. These data originate in a study of OX40 agonist ivuxolimab in advanced cancers. As for the study in general: Patients enrolled in dose escalation were diagnosed with hepatocellular carcinoma, melanoma, renal cell or head and neck cancer.

The TCR was taken from an adult with an advanced solid tumor such as melanoma, head and neck, liver or kidney cancer. The sequencing used CD4+ or CD8+ T cells sorted from blood, collected in a trial of the OX40 agonist ivuxolimab. The V call is TRBV4-1, the J call TRBJ2-1; TRBD2 matches 9 bases. The CDR3 sequence is CASSQVLAGSYNEQFF. The CDR3, as DNA: TGCGCCAGCAGCCAAGTCCTAGCGGGGTCCTACAATGAGCAGTTCTTC.